This entry is about one T cell receptor beta chain. Its target is unknown. Trimming left V 1 base short and J 7 bases short, with 13 bases between. Germline CDR1 reads GTSNPN; CDR2 reads SVGIG (reference sequence). The CDR3 loop spans 14 amino acids. The sample belongs to a study of cytotoxic CD8 clonotypes in ibrutinib-treated CLL. Study-wide results and caveats: Having risen at ibrutinib response, clonality had fallen back toward baseline by progression. Sampling time points were not equivalent between sustained-remission and progressing patients. Age-matched healthy donor levels were exceeded by baseline clonality, which tracked circulating CD8+ T-cell counts.

The protocol was immunoSEQ multiplex PCR, while the TCRdb copy is restricted to in-frame clones and leaves out a portion. The table lists approximately 170,000 clones, around nine tenths of them singletons. The TCR was taken from a human donor with chronic lymphocytic leukemia. The chain employs TRBV30 and TRBJ1-4, with a tentative D call TRBD1 (6 bases). The source was PBMCs, collected at disease progression, from a patient treated with ibrutinib. CDR3 sequence reads: CAWSGQGSGEKLFF. As DNA, the CDR3 is TGTGCCTGGAGTGGGCAGGGGTCTGGTGAAAAACTGTTTTTT.